This TCR beta chain was observed in a study of PD-1 blockade in classical Hodgkin lymphoma (dated by TCRdb to 2018 to 2020). In terms of the full investigation: Nivolumab dosing was 3 mg/kg intravenously every 2 weeks, continuing until either disease progression or unacceptable toxicity. To define a peripheral blood immune signature of response to PD-1 blockade in classical Hodgkin lymphoma, the study combined TCR beta sequencing with CyTOF. The research as a whole found: By C4D1, a significant rise was seen in CD4+ TCR diversity but not in CD8+ TCR diversity (p=0.0027 vs p=0.16), and the rise was most apparent among complete responders (p=0.02). Baseline TCR diversity was reported to be lower in newly diagnosed patients than in healthy donors and to be lower still in relapsed/refractory patients. Only a single clinical trial cohort was studied, and what caused the repertoire differences, possibly disease activity or prior therapy, remained undefined. Lower diversity was seen in patients whose nivolumab began less than 1 year after ASCT, and these patients were left out of later analyses so that immune reconstitution would not confound the results. Among trial patients, those achieving complete response had baseline diversity similar to that of newly diagnosed patients, while diversity was significantly lower in partial responders and progressors.

Reading the germline V gene gives CDR1 MDHEN and CDR2 SYDVKM. Ends trimmed: V by 3 bases, J by 2 bases; bases unmatched to a gene: 17. Including cysteine and phenylalanine, the CDR3 has 21 amino acids. Of all the DNA, just the CDR3 is kept, 63 bases in frame from base 1. Remarks on this clone: Its specific antigen is unknown. No base quality values were provided; no much bigger clone lies one nucleotide off.

The Qiagen DNeasy kit was used to extract genomic DNA from unsorted PBMCs and from the negatively selected CD4+ and CD8+ fractions. TCR beta CDR3 regions were subjected to amplification by immunoSEQ multiplex PCR with primers that anneal to V and J segments. A synthetic immune receptor repertoire was used to minimize amplification bias, and any residual bias was removed computationally once sequencing was done. The authors processed their data as follows. Custom Python scripts were used to quantify repertoire diversity as the Shannon entropy index. Unsorted, CD4+ and CD8+ repertoires were analyzed separately, except for combined analyses in which CD4+ and CD8+ sequences were merged in silico. Clonal expansion was defined as at least a 2-fold frequency increase after treatment relative to C1D1, with a pseudocount of 0.5 for undetected baseline clones. Singleton clones were defined as clones with 0 or 1 copy at C1D1, and non-singleton clones were defined as clones with 2 or more copies. Clones expanded in unsorted samples were annotated as CD4+, CD8+ or unknown by matching protein sequences in sorted samples from the same patient. Wilcoxon tests on paired samples were used to test changes in diversity from C1D1 to C4D1. The table comes from immuneACCESS by way of TCRdb, which keeps in-frame sequences with V and J called. Part of the clones is missing from these tables; in studies checked, under half for an unresolved V gene and the rest for unknown reasons. V and J calls and clone size are those listed in that table; D and trimming were worked out from the DNA. The sample yields roughly 7,000 clones; 84% were counted once. The ten largest clonotypes hold roughly 30% of the sample.

The label giving this sample's time point can be read as: cycle 1 day 1 (C1D1), immediately before nivolumab initiation. Relapse after autologous stem cell transplantation had occurred in all trial patients, and cohorts A, B and C were distinguished by prior brentuximab vedotin exposure. The trial cohort comprised 60 or so patients with relapsed/refractory classical Hodgkin lymphoma whose best overall responses were complete response, partial response or progressive disease. Trial patients were treated with single-agent nivolumab in the multi-cohort phase II CheckMate 205 trial. An independent review committee assessed best overall response by applying the 2007 International Working Group response criteria. Trial PBMCs were collected immediately before nivolumab initiation (C1D1) and during therapy at cycle 2 day 1 and cycle 4 day 1. Peripheral blood was collected in 8 mL Vacutainer Cell Preparation Tubes, from which PBMCs were isolated by centrifugation and then cryopreserved.

This receptor chain uses TRBV28 and TRBJ2-3, with TRBD2 matching 13 junction bases. The starting material was peripheral blood mononuclear cells (PBMCs), obtained at baseline. The receptor was derived from a human donor with classical Hodgkin lymphoma. Read as DNA, the sequence is TGTGCCAGCAGTTTCCAATGGTGGACTAGCGGGAGTAGCGGGGTCACAGATACGCAGTATTTT. Protein translation: CASSFQWWTSGSSGVTDTQYF.